These T cell receptor beta chains were read from a single sample in a study of shared clonotypes between healthy human individuals. Some clones are missing from TCRdb's copy, which holds only in-frame ones; the method was immunoSEQ multiplex PCR. The sample includes approximately 2,300,000 clones, approximately 90% of them seen just once. The specimen was naive CD4+ T cells from PBMCs. These TCRs come from a man aged 18-30 years in good health. Some clones in this sample may be carry-over from other donors' samples. Each CDR3 is given with its conserved first and last residue. The D gene is left open where the match is weak. Expanded clones are given a class, and other clones once, few, many or no size at all.

J gene	D gene	V gene	clone size	CDR3 DNA	CDR3 protein
TRBJ2-5	-	TRBV7-6	-	TGTGCCAGCAGCTTAGGACAAAAGCTAGAGACCCAGTACTTC	CASSLGQKLETQYF
TRBJ2-2	-	TRBV11-2	once	TGTGCCAGCAGCTTAGACCGTGGGGCTGGGGAGCTGTTTTTT	CASSLDRGAGELFF
TRBJ2-7	TRBD1	TRBV5-6	-	TGTGCCAGCAGCCCCTTTAAAGGGACAGGGGGCGACGAGCAGTACTTC	CASSPFKGTGGDEQYF
TRBJ2-2	-	TRBV7-8	once	TGTGCCAGCAGCTTACGAGGACAGGCAGTAAGGAGGGACACCGGGGAGCTGTTTTTT	CASSLRGQAVRRDTGELFF
TRBJ2-7	-	TRBV7-2	-	TGTGCCAGCAGCTTCAGCGCCTCCTACGAGCAGTACTTC	CASSFSASYEQYF
TRBJ1-3	-	TRBV15	-	TGTGCCACCAGCAGAGGACCGGGAATCTCTGGAAACACCATATATTTT	CATSRGPGISGNTIYF
TRBJ1-2	TRBD1	TRBV5-8	-	TGTGCCAGCAGCTTGGCAGGGGGAAGCTATGGCTACACCTTC	CASSLAGGSYGYTF
TRBJ2-3	TRBD2	TRBV7-2	-	TGTGCCAGCAGCTTTAGCGGGCCCAGCACAGATACGCAGTATTTT	CASSFSGPSTDTQYF
TRBJ2-1	TRBD2	TRBV11-2	-	TGTGCCAGCAGCTTTTGGACTAGCGGAAACAATGAGCAGTTCTTC	CASSFWTSGNNEQFF
TRBJ2-7	TRBD2	TRBV6-6	few	TGTGCCAGCAAGCGGGGGGGCTACGAGCAGTACTTC	CASKRGGYEQYF
TRBJ1-2	TRBD1	TRBV28	-	TGTGCCAGCAGCCGACCAGGGGGTGGCTACACCTTC	CASSRPGGGYTF
TRBJ1-2	-	TRBV5-6	-	TGTGCCAGCAGCTTGTTTTCTGTCAACTATGGCTACACCTTC	CASSLFSVNYGYTF
TRBJ2-5	TRBD2	TRBV2	once	TGTGCCAGCAGTGAATCTAGCGGGAGAAGAGGACAAGAGACCCAGTACTTC	CASSESSGRRGQETQYF
TRBJ2-1	TRBD2	TRBV4-2	-	TGTGCCAGCAGCCAACCCGGGACTAGAGCCTACAATGAGCAGTTCTTC	CASSQPGTRAYNEQFF
TRBJ1-2	TRBD1	TRBV5-1	-	TGCGCCAGCAGCTTGGGACAGGGAAATGGCTACACCTTC	CASSLGQGNGYTF
TRBJ1-1	-	TRBV14	once	TGTGCCAGCAGCCAAGGGGGGGCAGCGAGAATGAACACTGAAGCTTTCTTT	CASSQGGAARMNTEAFF
TRBJ2-3	-	TRBV4-1	-	TGCGCCAGCAGTTCTGACAGAGAAGGCACGCAGTATTTT	CASSSDREGTQYF
TRBJ2-5	-	TRBV28	once	TGTGCCAGCAGTTTAGGAGCCAGGGCCCAAGAGACCCAGTACTTC	CASSLGARAQETQYF
TRBJ2-3	-	TRBV12-5	-	TGTGCTAGTGGTAAAATTGGCACAGATACGCAGTATTTT	CASGKIGTDTQYF
TRBJ2-7	TRBD1	TRBV18	-	TGTGCCAGCTCATCAATGATTAACCGGGACAGGGGTTCGTCCTACGAGCAGTACTTC	CASSSMINRDRGSSYEQYF
TRBJ2-2	TRBD2	TRBV5-5	-	TGTGCCAGCAGCTTGAGACTAGCGGGAGCGAACACCGGGGAGCTGTTTTTT	CASSLRLAGANTGELFF
TRBJ1-2	TRBD1	TRBV11-2	-	TGTGCCAGCAGATCCGGGACAGCTTCTATTAACTATGGCTACACCTTC	CASRSGTASINYGYTF
TRBJ2-2	-	TRBV6-1	-	TGTGCCAGCAGTGAAGCTCGCTCCGGGGAGCTGTTTTTT	CASSEARSGELFF
TRBJ2-3	-	TRBV25-1	-	TGTGCCAGCGAACGGGAGCAGGTCGGTACGCAGTATTTT	CASEREQVGTQYF
TRBJ1-2	TRBD1	TRBV28	once	TGTGCCAGCAGTCTCTCACGGACAGGGGGCAGGGATGGCTACACCTTC	CASSLSRTGGRDGYTF
TRBJ2-7	TRBD1	TRBV2	-	TGTGCCAGCCGGGACAGTTCCTACGAGCAGTACTTC	CASRDSSYEQYF
TRBJ2-2	-	TRBV5-1	-	TGCGCCAGCAGGATGGGGGCAAACACCGGGGAGCTGTTTTTT	CASRMGANTGELFF
TRBJ2-6	-	TRBV12-5	once	TGTGCTAGTGGTTCCTCCTTTTCGAGCTCTGGGGCCAACGTCCTGACTTTC	CASGSSFSSSGANVLTF
TRBJ1-2	-	TRBV6-1	-	TGTGCCAGCGGAGGGGGGAATTGGCGCTACACCTTC	CASGGGNWRYTF
TRBJ2-1	TRBD2	TRBV2	-	TGTGCCAGCAGTGAAAGACTAGCGGGTGCAAAGGAGCAGTTCTTC	CASSERLAGAKEQFF
TRBJ2-7	-	TRBV28	-	TGTGCCAGCAGTTTAGGGGGGCACGGCTACGAGCAGTACTTC	CASSLGGHGYEQYF
TRBJ2-1	-	TRBV28	-	TGTGCCAGCAGTCCGGGCGGATTCTCCTACAATGAGCAGTTCTTC	CASSPGGFSYNEQFF
TRBJ1-2	-	TRBV28	-	TGTGCCAGCAGTTTATCGGGCCTTGGACGGACCCGTGGTTATGGCTACACCTTC	CASSLSGLGRTRGYGYTF
TRBJ1-5	-	TRBV28	-	TGTGCCAGCAGTTTACTTATCAATAGCAATCAGCCCCAGCATTTT	CASSLLINSNQPQHF
TRBJ2-5	-	TRBV5-4	-	TGTGCCAGCAGCTACGTGTTCCCGACAGTCCAAGAGACCCAGTACTTC	CASSYVFPTVQETQYF
TRBJ2-3	TRBD1	TRBV14	-	TGTGCCAGCAGTCGACAGGGGGCTAGCACAGATACGCAGTATTTT	CASSRQGASTDTQYF
TRBJ1-2	-	TRBV6-6	-	TGTGCCAGCAGTCTAGGTGAAACAGGGCTAGGAAATGGCTACACCTTC	CASSLGETGLGNGYTF
TRBJ1-4	TRBD1	TRBV6-1	-	TGTGCCAGCAGTGAGGGGACAGGGGGACGCCGCTCGGGTGAAAAACTGTTTTTT	CASSEGTGGRRSGEKLFF
TRBJ2-1	TRBD2	TRBV19	-	TGTGCCAGTAGTACCCAGGGAGCGGGAGGCTATGAGCAGTTCTTC	CASSTQGAGGYEQFF